These 21 T cell receptor beta chains originate from one sample sequenced in a study of T cells in pancreatic ductal adenocarcinoma. Selected pancreatic ductal adenocarcinoma patients had undergone surgery without neoadjuvant therapy. Produced via immunoSEQ multiplex PCR; TCRdb's table is partial and in-frame only. The sample records 25,000 to 35,000 clones, around 90% being singletons. Material for sequencing was PBMCs. The receptors stem from a human donor with pancreatic ductal adenocarcinoma.

This sequence joins TRBV28 and TRBJ2-1; TRBD2 matches 12 bases. Germline lookup yields CDR1 MDHEN and CDR2 SYDVKM. This CDR3 has 18 residues. The ends lost 4 bases at V and 4 bases at J; junction bases unmatched: 11. CDR3 DNA sequence: TGTGCCAGCAGTTCCGGGACTAGCGGGTTCTCGGGGTACAATGAGCAGTTCTTC. Translated: CASSSGTSGFSGYNEQFF.

The V and J genes are TRBV5-6 and TRBJ2-5; 9 bases are a match to TRBD2. The V and J ends lost 1 base and 3 bases, in that order; junction bases with no gene match: 10. Looked up from germline, CDR1 is SGHDT and CDR2 is YYEEEE. The CDR3 spans 17 residues. CDR3 DNA: TGTGCCAGCAGCTTGTGGCTATCTAGCGGGATAGAAGAGACCCAGTACTTC. Translating it yields CASSLWLSSGIEETQYF. The variable domain in full, with the rest retrieved from reference TRBV5-6 and TRBJ2-5, is DAGVTQSPTHLIKTRGQQVTLRCSPKSGHDTVSWYQQALGQGPQFIFQYYEEEERQRGNFPDRFSGHQFPNYSSELNVNALLLGDSALYLCASSLWLSSGIEETQYFGPGTRLLVL.

J is TRBJ2-5 and V is TRBV7-9; D gene ambiguous. The CDR3 totals 13 residues. V gave up 5 bases and J gave up 0 bases, with 7 bases separating them. Germline loops: CDR1 SEHNR, CDR2 FQNEAQ (reference sequence). CDR3 region: CASSLRYQETQYF. The CDR3 DNA follows: TGTGCCAGCAGCCTCCGGTACCAAGAGACCCAGTACTTC.

The rearrangement joins TRBV7-2 to TRBJ1-3; 9 positions agree with TRBD1. Losses at the gene ends were 3 bases for V and 1 base for J; bases not matched to a gene: 7. CDR3 size: 17 residues. Germline values: CDR1 SGHTA, CDR2 FQGNSA. The CDR3 reads CASSFAPTGGSGNTIYF. In DNA, the CDR3 is TGTGCCAGCAGCTTCGCACCGACAGGGGGGTCTGGAAACACCATATATTTT.

This chain connects TRBV19 to TRBJ1-4; maybe TRBD1 (5 bases). The CDR3 is made up of 14 amino acids. Germline V CDR1 and CDR2: LNHDA, SQIVND (reference sequence). V was cut by 5 bases and J by 0 bases, with 7 bases left in between. CDR3 amino acids: CASSGAATNEKLFF. In nucleotides, the CDR3 is TGTGCCAGTAGTGGGGCGGCAACTAATGAAAAACTGTTTTTT.

V is TRBV29-1 and J is TRBJ2-5, with D perhaps given as TRBD1 or TRBD2 (6 bases each). V shed 3 bases and J shed 4 bases, with 9 bases lying between them. The CDR3 loop spans 12 amino acids. The V gene's germline CDR1 is SQVTM and CDR2 ANQGSEA. The DNA for the CDR3 is TGCAGCGTTGACGAGGGGGGAGAGACCCAGTACTTC. Residues: CSVDEGGETQYF.

The chain links TRBV7-9 to TRBJ2-7; a possible D gene is TRBD1 (6 bases). Trimming took 6 bases from V and 3 from J, leaving 15 bases between them. The CDR3 consists of 14 residues. CDR1 and CDR2 from the germline V gene are SEHNR and FQNEAQ (reference sequence). The CDR3: CASSLSTGLYEQYF. CDR3 sequence (DNA): TGTGCCAGCAGTTTATCCACAGGGCTCTACGAGCAGTACTTC.

This clone was seen a single time. The chain combines TRBV6-1 with TRBJ2-1; a weak D match, TRBD1 (6 bases). The germline V gene encodes CDR1 MNHNS and CDR2 SASEGT. The germline V and J ends were trimmed by 5 bases and 2 bases, with 13 bases remaining between them. The CDR3 has 15 residues. CDR3 in DNA: TGTGCCAGCAGTCGAAACAGGGACCCCTACAATGAGCAGTTCTTC. It is translated as CASSRNRDPYNEQFF.

The chain joins TRBV6-6 to TRBJ2-7; D possibly corresponds to TRBD2 (5 bases). The CDR3 covers 12 residues. Germline V lookup: CDR1 MNHNY, CDR2 SVGAGI (reference sequence). V was pared by 0 bases and J by 12 bases, with 12 bases between. The CDR3 region has the DNA TGTGCCAGCAGTTACTCGGGAGCCGGGTTGTACTTC. Amino acid sequence: CASSYSGAGLYF.

The rearrangement uses TRBV27 and TRBJ2-2; D unresolved. This CDR3 spans 15 amino acids. CDR1 is MNHEY, CDR2 SMNVEV, per germline (reference sequence). Trimming cost V 5 bases and J 1 base, with 11 bases left between them. The CDR3 spells CASSHISKNTGELFF. For the CDR3, the DNA is TGTGCCAGCAGTCATATTTCCAAGAACACCGGGGAGCTGTTTTTT.

This chain links TRBV7-2 with TRBJ2-7; TRBD2 might be the D (6 bases). V lost 5 bases, J lost 0 bases, and 14 bases lay in between. The CDR3 runs 15 residues. Germline values: CDR1 SGHTA, CDR2 FQGNSA. The CDR3 region has the DNA TGTGCCAGCAGCGCCCGTTTGCGGGACTCCTACGAGCAGTACTTC. The encoded protein is CASSARLRDSYEQYF.

This chain links TRBV11-3 with TRBJ2-1; possible D gene TRBD2, 6 bases. There are 16 residues in the CDR3. From germline, CDR1 is SGHNT and CDR2 YENEEA. V dropped 4 bases and J dropped 1 base, with 14 bases sitting between them. The CDR3 is CASSSGRDFSYNEQFF. The CDR3 DNA reads TGTGCCAGCAGCTCGGGGCGGGACTTTTCCTACAATGAGCAGTTCTTC.

The chain uses TRBV5-5 and TRBJ2-7, with D possibly matching TRBD2 (6 bases). The V and J ends lost 4 bases and 6 bases respectively, with 14 bases between them. Germline CDR1 reads SGHKS; CDR2 reads YYEKEE (reference sequence). The CDR3 consists of 13 residues. CDR3 in amino acids: CASSADYKGEQYF. The CDR3 DNA reads TGTGCCAGCAGCGCGGACTATAAGGGCGAGCAGTACTTC. The full variable domain, completed using reference TRBV5-5 and TRBJ2-7, is DAGVTQSPTHLIKTRGQQVTLRCSPISGHKSVSWYQQVLGQGPQFIFQYYEKEERGRGNFPDRFSARQFPNYSSELNVNALLLGDSALYLCASSADYKGEQYFGPGTRLTVT.

In its sample, this clone was seen once. The chain links TRBV5-6 to TRBJ2-1; possibly TRBD1 for D (6 bases). In germline, CDR1 is SGHDT, CDR2 YYEEEE. The CDR3 sequence is 15 residues long. Between the trimmed V and J ends, which lost 3 bases and 8 bases, there was a span of 18 bases. The CDR3: CASSSDTGPRHEQFF. The CDR3 DNA follows: TGTGCCAGCAGCTCGGATACAGGGCCTCGACATGAGCAGTTCTTC.

CDR3 sequence: CASSFGQPSYEQYF. The CDR3 nucleotides are TGTGCCAGCAGCTTCGGACAGCCCTCCTACGAGCAGTACTTC. The rearrangement links TRBV7-9 to TRBJ2-7; the D gene is possibly TRBD1 (6 bases). V was cut by 3 bases and J by 0 bases, with 9 bases left in between. The CDR3 is 14 residues long. Germline V CDR1 and CDR2: SEHNR, FQNEAQ (reference sequence).

This chain links TRBV18 with TRBJ1-2; tentative D call: TRBD1 (6 bases). Per germline, CDR1 KGHSH and CDR2 LQKENI. This CDR3 spans 14 amino acids. The ends were cut back, 3 bases at V and 10 bases at J, with 18 bases in the middle. The CDR3 DNA sequence: TGTGCCAGCTCACCGGGAGGGACACCTCCCTCCTACACCTTC. Translating gives CASSPGGTPPSYTF.

This chain links TRBV11-2 with TRBJ2-7; D possibly corresponds to TRBD1 (6 bases). The V and J ends lost 2 bases and 2 bases respectively, with 13 bases between them. Germline values: CDR1 SGHAT, CDR2 FQNNGV. CDR3 length: 15 residues. In DNA form, the CDR3 reads TGTGCCAGCAGCTTACAGGGGCGGAGCACCTACGAGCAGTACTTC. Translated, it gives CASSLQGRSTYEQYF.

This clone has a single count. This rearrangement joins TRBV5-4 to TRBJ1-5, with no clear D. CDR1 is SGHNT and CDR2 is YYREEE in the germline V gene (reference sequence). CDR3 length: 16 residues. V was cut by 3 bases and J by 0 bases, with 13 bases left in between. This CDR3 is CASSSGGRNSNQPQHF. The DNA for the CDR3 is TGTGCCAGCAGCTCGGGAGGACGGAATAGCAATCAGCCCCAGCATTTT. The full variable domain, with the rest looked up from reference TRBV5-4 and TRBJ1-5, is ETGVTQSPTHLIKTRGQQVTLRCSSQSGHNTVSWYQQALGQGPQFIFQYYREEENGRGNFPPRFSGLQFPNYSSELNVNALELDDSALYLCASSSGGRNSNQPQHFGDGTRLSIL.

The chain couples TRBV6-1 to TRBJ2-7, with 8 bases matching TRBD1. Per the germline V gene, CDR1 is MNHNS and CDR2 is SASEGT. CDR3 size: 15 residues. J gave up 0 bases and V 6 bases, and 7 bases lay outside the gene matches. In DNA form, the CDR3 reads TGTGCCAGCAGGGGGGACAGGAATCCCTCCTACGAGCAGTACTTC. It codes for CASRGDRNPSYEQYF.

V and J are TRBV4-1 and TRBJ2-1, with a tentative D call TRBD1 (7 bases). The V end lost 0 bases, the J end lost 4 bases, and 16 bases lay between the germline ends. The CDR3 has 17 amino acids. Germline V gene lookup returns CDR1 MGHRA and CDR2 YSYEKL. This CDR3 reads CASSQEGRTGWYNEQFF. The CDR3 DNA reads as TGCGCCAGCAGCCAAGAAGGGAGGACAGGTTGGTACAATGAGCAGTTCTTC.

The rearrangement uses TRBV5-1 and TRBJ1-1, with D unresolved. The CDR3 sequence is 15 residues long. V lost 4 bases and J 2 bases, leaving 15 bases between the germline ends. Germline V lookup: CDR1 SGHRS, CDR2 YFSETQ. In nucleotides, the CDR3 is TGCGCCAGCAGCCTAAGCGGACGTATAAACACTGAAGCTTTCTTT. This sequence encodes CASSLSGRINTEAFF.